Described below is a single TCR beta chain sequence and its context. This sample was included in a study of cytomegalovirus exposure and HLA in healthy donors. At the level of the study: According to later analysis, the same platform produced the roughly 120 validation and under 700 first-cohort repertoires.

Here immunoSEQ multiplex PCR was the method, and the copy in TCRdb shows in-frame clones only, minus some. Among some 290,000 clones listed, approximately 86% were seen once. The donors were in the 120-subject validation cohort, distinct from the roughly 600-subject first cohort. The CDR3 sequence is 16 residues long. The V and J ends lost 0 bases and 4 bases, in that order; junction bases with no gene match: 6. Germline V lookup: CDR1 SGHRS, CDR2 YFSETQ. The source of this sequence is a man aged 30 to 45 in good health and CMV-seronegative. The sequenced sample consisted of PBMCs. The rearrangement uses TRBV5-1 and TRBJ2-1; 8 nucleotides match TRBD2. The CDR3 region is CASSLVGGGKYNEQFF. CDR3 sequence (DNA): TGCGCCAGCAGCTTGGTGGGCGGGGGGAAGTACAATGAGCAGTTCTTC.